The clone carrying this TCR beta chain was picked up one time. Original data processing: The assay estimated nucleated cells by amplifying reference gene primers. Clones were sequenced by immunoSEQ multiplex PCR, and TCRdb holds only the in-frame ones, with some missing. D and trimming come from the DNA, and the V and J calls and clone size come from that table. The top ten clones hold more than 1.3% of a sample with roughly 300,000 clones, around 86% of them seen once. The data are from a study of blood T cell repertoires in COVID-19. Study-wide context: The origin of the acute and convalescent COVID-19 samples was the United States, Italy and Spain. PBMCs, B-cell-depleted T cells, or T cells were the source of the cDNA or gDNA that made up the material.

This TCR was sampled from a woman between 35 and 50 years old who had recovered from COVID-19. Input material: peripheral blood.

The CDR3 coding sequence is TGCAGCGTTGCGAACAGGTTAAACACTGAAGCTTTCTTT. The encoded protein is CSVANRLNTEAFF. V and J are TRBV29-1 and TRBJ1-1; D perhaps matches TRBD1 (5 bases). The CDR3 is made up of 13 amino acids. Germline loops: CDR1 SQVTM, CDR2 ANQGSEA. With 4 bases removed from V and 2 bases from J, the gap between germline ends came to 11 bases.